This is a list of T cell receptor beta chains from one sample in a study of tumor and adjacent non-tumor tissue in lung cancer. TCRdb reprocessed the multiplex PCR reads with MiXCR, giving one entry per CDR3 protein. The table shows some 200,000 distinct CDR3 sequences, with about 71% occurring only once. The material sequenced was lung tumor tissue. The source of these receptors is a man between 60 and 75 years old with non-small cell lung cancer. Both conserved end residues are part of each CDR3. Fields, in order: D gene, J gene, clone size, V gene, CDR3 protein, CDR3 DNA. The D gene is left open where the match is weak. Size tells how often a clone was seen (once, few, many) or the class of an expanded clone, and some rows leave it out.

D: .
J: TRBJ1-2
size: .
V: TRBV28
CDR3: CTSSLFDRLNYGYTF
DNA: TGTACCAGCAGTTTATTTGACCGACTTAACTATGGCTACACATTC

D: .
J: TRBJ2-1
size: .
V: TRBV6-6
CDR3: CACSNQFRNEHFF
DNA: TGTGCCTGCAGTAACCAGTTCCGAAATGAGCACTTCTTC

D: .
J: TRBJ2-7
size: .
V: TRBV29-1
CDR3: CSVGDHTYERYF
DNA: TGCAGCGTTGGGGACCACACCTACGAGCGGTACTTC

D: TRBD1
J: TRBJ1-2
size: .
V: TRBV20-1
CDR3: CSARWWDRLRNYGYTF
DNA: TGCAGTGCTAGATGGTGGGACAGGCTCCGGAACTATGGCTACACCTTC

D: TRBD1
J: TRBJ1-5
size: .
V: TRBV4-3
CDR3: CASNQVDRDVSNQPQHF
DNA: TGCGCCAGCAACCAAGTTGACAGGGACGTAAGCAATCAGCCCCAGCATTTT

D: .
J: TRBJ2-7
size: .
V: TRBV11-3
CDR3: CASSMSQGYEQYF
DNA: TGTGCCAGCAGCATGTCACAAGGATACGAGCAGTACTTC

D: .
J: TRBJ1-4
size: few
V: TRBV28
CDR3: CASGPGYREAEKLFF
DNA: TGTGCCAGCGGCCCCGGGTACAGGGAGGCTGAAAAACTGTTTTTT

D: TRBD1
J: TRBJ2-1
size: .
V: TRBV6-5
CDR3: CVSSYFPGQGYDQFF
DNA: TGTGTCAGTAGTTACTTTCCGGGACAGGGCTATGATCAGTTCTTC

D: .
J: TRBJ2-7
size: .
V: TRBV20-1
CDR3: CSVPPRVSSYEQYF
DNA: TGCAGTGTTCCCCCCCGGGTGAGTTCCTACGAGCAGTACTTC

D: TRBD2
J: TRBJ2-2
size: .
V: TRBV10-1
CDR3: CASRGTRGTWELFF
DNA: TGCGCCAGCAGGGGGACTAGGGGCACCTGGGAACTGTTTTTT

D: .
J: TRBJ1-2
size: .
V: TRBV19
CDR3: CASSISAANYGYTF
DNA: TGTGCCAGTAGTATCTCGGCAGCTAACTATGGCTACACCTTC

D: .
J: TRBJ1-5
size: few
V: TRBV4-2
CDR3: CDSSQDPDGGITRPQHF
DNA: TGTGACAGCAGCCAAGATCCGGACGGGGGCATAACTCGGCCCCAACATTTT

D: TRBD2
J: TRBJ2-1
size: many
V: TRBV20-1
CDR3: CSAFGLAGGSEQFF
DNA: TGCAGTGCTTTCGGACTAGCGGGAGGGAGTGAGCAGTTCTTC

D: TRBD2
J: TRBJ2-3
size: .
V: TRBV29-1
CDR3: CSADGLAGGISDTQFF
DNA: TGCAGCGCCGACGGACTGGCGGGGGGGATATCGGATACGCAGTTTTTT

D: TRBD1
J: TRBJ2-7
size: many
V: TRBV12-3/TRBV12-4
CDR3: CASSLAGQSYEQYF
DNA: TGTGCCAGCAGTTTAGCGGGACAGAGCTACGAGCAGTACTTC

D: .
J: TRBJ2-1
size: many
V: TRBV11-3
CDR3: CASRPHGPSNEQFF
DNA: TGTGCCAGCAGACCACACGGACCGAGCAATGAGCAGTTCTTC

D: .
J: TRBJ1-2
size: .
V: TRBV12-3/TRBV12-4
CDR3: CASSPGHVGYTF
DNA: TGTGCCAGCAGTCCGGGGCACGTAGGCTACACCTTC

D: .
J: TRBJ1-2
size: .
V: TRBV11-2
CDR3: CASRGPLEYGYTF
DNA: TGTGCCAGCAGGGGGCCGTTGGAGTATGGGTACACCTTC

D: .
J: TRBJ2-7
size: .
V: TRBV12-3/TRBV12-4
CDR3: CASSLSRGATYELYF
DNA: TGTGCCAGCAGTTTGAGCAGAGGGGCCACTTACGAGCTGTACTTC

D: .
J: TRBJ2-1
size: .
V: TRBV11-2
CDR3: CVSSPGAGSYYNEEFF
DNA: TGTGTCAGCAGTCCTGGGGCTGGGAGCTACTACAATGAGGAGTTCTTC

D: .
J: TRBJ2-5
size: .
V: TRBV28
CDR3: CAGSSRDTHQETQYF
DNA: TGTGCCGGCAGTTCCCGGGACACACACCAAGAGACCCAGTACTTC

D: .
J: TRBJ1-1
size: few
V: TRBV5-4
CDR3: CASSLGGLDTEAFF
DNA: TGTGCCAGCAGCTTGGGGGGGCTAGACACTGAAGCTTTCTTT

D: .
J: TRBJ2-3
size: few
V: TRBV20-1
CDR3: CSVPGESTDTQYF
DNA: TGCAGTGTCCCGGGCGAGAGCACAGATACGCAGTATTTT

D: .
J: TRBJ2-2
size: .
V: TRBV4-1
CDR3: CASSQGTEGGYAGELFF
DNA: TGCGCCAGCAGCCAAGGCACAGAGGGGGGTTACGCCGGGGAGCTGTTCTTT

D: TRBD2
J: TRBJ2-2
size: .
V: TRBV11-3
CDR3: CSSSLTSGSDTGELFF
DNA: TGTTCCAGCAGCCTCACTAGCGGGAGTGACACCGGGGAGCTGTTTTTT

D: .
J: TRBJ2-1
size: .
V: TRBV7-9
CDR3: CTSSLGIASSADEQFF
DNA: TGTACCAGCAGCTTAGGTATAGCTTCGTCTGCGGATGAGCAGTTCTTC

D: .
J: TRBJ2-1
size: .
V: TRBV5-4
CDR3: CASSAYRVGGYNEQFF
DNA: TGTGCCAGCAGCGCCTACAGGGTGGGAGGTTACAATGAGCAGTTCTTC

D: .
J: TRBJ2-3
size: many
V: TRBV29-1
CDR3: CSGRGTDTQYF
DNA: TGCAGCGGGAGGGGGACAGATACGCAGTATTTT

D: .
J: TRBJ2-5
size: .
V: TRBV7-8
CDR3: CASSRKPGLEGLETQYF
DNA: TGTGCCAGCAGCCGAAAACCCGGGCTAGAGGGATTAGAGACCCAGTACTTC

D: TRBD2
J: TRBJ2-3
size: many
V: TRBV4-3
CDR3: CASSQKGLAELDTQYF
DNA: TGCGCCAGCAGCCAAAAGGGACTAGCGGAGTTAGATACGCAGTATTTT

D: .
J: TRBJ2-1
size: .
V: TRBV5-4
CDR3: CASSYPDGKGSYNEQFF
DNA: TGTGCCAGCAGCTACCCGGACGGAAAGGGGTCCTACAATGAGCAGTTCTTC

D: TRBD1
J: TRBJ1-5
size: many
V: TRBV20-1
CDR3: CSVKSGDSPIVQHF
DNA: TGCAGTGTTAAATCAGGGGACAGCCCTATCGTACAGCATTTT

D: TRBD2
J: TRBJ2-1
size: .
V: TRBV20-1
CDR3: CSAIGPAGGNEQFF
DNA: TGCAGTGCTATCGGGCCAGCGGGGGGCAATGAGCAGTTCTTC

D: .
J: TRBJ1-1
size: .
V: TRBV6-1
CDR3: CASSARRGPNTEAFF
DNA: TGTGCCAGCAGTGCCCGACGGGGACCTAACACTGAAGCTTTCTTT

D: .
J: TRBJ2-7
size: .
V: TRBV11-2
CDR3: CASSFRLSGHGDEQYF
DNA: TGTGCCAGCAGCTTTAGGTTGTCGGGTCATGGGGACGAGCAGTACTTC

D: .
J: TRBJ2-1
size: once
V: TRBV18
CDR3: CASSPLANEQFF
DNA: TGTGCCAGCTCACCCCTAGCGAATGAGCAGTTCTTC

D: TRBD1
J: TRBJ2-4
size: .
V: TRBV6-2/TRBV6-3
CDR3: CTSRTGTGVRNIQYF
DNA: TGTACCAGCAGAACCGGGACAGGGGTTCGGAACATTCAGTACTTC

D: .
J: TRBJ1-4
size: many
V: TRBV4-1
CDR3: CASRAEDNEKLFF
DNA: TGCGCCAGCAGAGCTGAGGATAATGAAAAACTGTTTTTT

D: TRBD2
J: TRBJ2-7
size: .
V: TRBV6-2/TRBV6-3
CDR3: CASSSRIAGGQYNEQYF
DNA: TGTGCCAGCAGTTCGAGGATAGCGGGAGGGCAATACAATGAGCAGTACTTC

D: .
J: TRBJ2-7
size: many
V: TRBV11-2
CDR3: CASSLDPLGEQYF
DNA: TGTGCCAGCAGCTTAGACCCTCTAGGGGAGCAGTACTTC

D: .
J: TRBJ2-7
size: .
V: TRBV12-3/TRBV12-4
CDR3: CASSTGVGREGDEQYF
DNA: TGTGCCAGCAGCACTGGCGTGGGCAGGGAAGGAGACGAGCAGTACTTC

D: TRBD1
J: TRBJ2-1
size: .
V: TRBV6-5
CDR3: CASSYLVGQGRSRTYNEQFF
DNA: TGTGCCAGCAGTTATTTGGTAGGACAGGGGAGGAGTAGGACCTACAATGAGCAGTTCTTC

D: .
J: TRBJ1-1
size: .
V: TRBV29-1
CDR3: CSALELRIEAFF
DNA: TGCAGCGCCTTAGAGTTGAGGATTGAAGCTTTCTTT

D: TRBD2
J: TRBJ2-1
size: many
V: TRBV20-1
CDR3: CSARDQGLAGVGGYNEQFF
DNA: TGCAGTGCTAGAGATCAGGGACTAGCGGGAGTCGGGGGGTACAATGAGCAGTTCTTC

D: .
J: TRBJ1-1
size: .
V: TRBV27
CDR3: CAISSQSYEAFF
DNA: TGTGCCATCAGTTCCCAGAGTTACGAGGCTTTCTTT

D: .
J: TRBJ2-5
size: .
V: TRBV4-1
CDR3: CARSQDGCQETQYF
DNA: TGTGCCAGAAGCCAAGATGGATGCCAAGAGACCCAGTACTTC

D: TRBD2
J: TRBJ2-1
size: once
V: TRBV20-1
CDR3: CSARYICGSGYNEQFF
DNA: TGCAGTGCTAGATATATCTGCGGGAGTGGTTACAATGAGCAGTTCTTC

D: .
J: TRBJ2-2
size: .
V: TRBV10-1
CDR3: CVSSESGYTGELFF
DNA: TGCGTCAGCAGTGAGAGCGGCTACACCGGGGAGCTGTTTTTT

D: .
J: TRBJ2-1
size: .
V: TRBV12-3/TRBV12-4
CDR3: CASSLRGTGDNEQFF
DNA: TGTGCCAGCAGTTTACGTGGGACTGGAGACAATGAGCAGTTCTTC

D: .
J: TRBJ1-4
size: .
V: TRBV4-2
CDR3: CASGTGGVSEKLFF
DNA: TGTGCCAGCGGTACGGGCGGGGTTAGTGAAAAACTGTTTTTT

D: .
J: TRBJ2-6
size: .
V: TRBV11-2
CDR3: CASSPISGANFLSF
DNA: TGTGCCAGCAGTCCTATCTCCGGGGCCAACTTCCTGTCCTTC

D: .
J: TRBJ1-1
size: few
V: TRBV30
CDR3: CAWSRIQMRAFF
DNA: TGTGCCTGGAGTAGGATCCAAATGCGGGCTTTCTTT

D: TRBD1
J: TRBJ2-7
size: few
V: TRBV6-5
CDR3: CASSLGGRAYEQYF
DNA: TGTGCCAGCAGCCTAGGGGGCAGAGCCTACGAGCAGTACTTC

D: .
J: TRBJ2-1
size: .
V: TRBV6-4
CDR3: CASSEGPWEVNEQFF
DNA: TGTGCCAGCAGTGAGGGCCCATGGGAAGTCAATGAGCAGTTCTTC

D: TRBD1
J: TRBJ1-6
size: .
V: TRBV5-1
CDR3: CASNWDRSSPLHF
DNA: TGCGCCAGCAACTGGGACAGAAGTTCACCCCTCCACTTT

D: TRBD2
J: TRBJ2-1
size: many
V: TRBV6-2/TRBV6-3
CDR3: CASSYPTSGRVAYNEQFF
DNA: TGTGCCAGCAGTTACCCAACCAGCGGGAGGGTGGCCTACAATGAGCAGTTCTTC

D: TRBD2
J: TRBJ2-1
size: .
V: TRBV11-3
CDR3: CASSPPSGDEQFF
DNA: TGTGCCAGCAGTCCACCTAGCGGTGATGAGCAGTTCTTC

D: TRBD1
J: TRBJ2-3
size: .
V: TRBV11-3
CDR3: CASGPGQGTDMQYF
DNA: TGTGCCAGCGGCCCCGGACAGGGGACAGATATGCAGTATTTT

D: .
J: TRBJ1-4
size: many
V: TRBV10-1
CDR3: CASSESRVGEKLFF
DNA: TGCGCCAGCAGTGAGTCCAGGGTGGGCGAAAAACTGTTTTTT